The next 14 T cell receptor beta chains were all read from a single sample in a study of read filtering for tumor transcriptome and immune sequencing (dated by TCRdb to the early 2020s). Data came from an Illumina HiSeq 4000. The Immunoverse kit was used to build TCR libraries from roughly 0.4 ug RNA, with molecular barcoded adaptors covering alpha/delta and beta/gamma chains. The public reads were reprocessed in TCRdb via fastp at Q25 and MiXCR, keeping in-frame beta chains. Here each entry gathers all rows of one CDR3 protein and keeps the most common genes and DNA. This sample holds about 62,000 distinct CDR3 sequences; roughly 19% were observed only once. Clones ranked in the top ten supply roughly 11% of the sample. The sequencing sample was made of a population of CD138-negative cells sorted from bone marrow. The sample's cell subset or site label, in plain terms: bone marrow mononuclear cells depleted of CD138+ plasma/myeloma cells by negative magnetic selection. The receptors shown here come from a donor at least 40 years old with multiple myeloma.

Comment on this clonotype: Lacking the conserved final phenylalanine or tryptophan, this CDR3 likely reflects a read error. The limits of the CDR3 on the DNA are not certain, so only TCRdb's listed CDR3 is given. The chain couples TRBV5-1 to TRBJ2-2; the listed D gene, TRBD1, was not tested against the DNA. In germline, CDR1 is SGHRS, CDR2 YFSETQ. The CDR3 region is 17 residues in length, termini included. The CDR3 region is CASSPPPGQGNTGEPFL.

There are many counts of this clonotype. The chain's CDR3 is CASSQVYGNNYTDTQYF. CDR3 coding DNA: TGTGCCAGCAGCCAAGTTTATGGGAACAACTACACAGATACGCAGTATTTT. The chain is built from TRBV4-2 and TRBJ2-3; D gene unclear. The CDR3 covers 17 residues. Germline CDR1 LGHNA, CDR2 YNFKEQ. The V end lost 1 base, the J end lost 2 bases, and 16 bases lay between the germline ends.

This clonotype was counted many times. The chain uses TRBV7-6 and TRBJ2-3; tentative D call: TRBD2 (6 bases). Trimming removed 6 bases at V and 1 base at J, with 14 bases between. The CDR3 is made up of 15 amino acids. CDR1 and CDR2 from the germline V gene are SGHVS and FNYEAQ. In nucleotides, the CDR3 is TGTGCCAGCAGAAACACGGGGGAGGGCACAGATACGCAGTATTTT. Its protein is CASRNTGEGTDTQYF.

Many counts were recorded for this clonotype. This chain links TRBV29-1 with TRBJ2-7; TRBD2 might be the D (6 bases). Trimming removed 6 bases at V and 2 bases at J, with 20 bases between. Germline V gives CDR1 SQVTM, CDR2 ANQGSEA. CDR3 length equals 15 residues. Here the CDR3 reads CSVWKSGGVTYEQYF. The CDR3 nucleotides read TGCAGCGTGTGGAAGTCTGGCGGGGTTACCTACGAGCAGTACTTC.

In its sample, this clonotype was seen many times. This rearrangement joins TRBV2 to TRBJ1-5; 8 nucleotides match TRBD1. The CDR3 has 13 amino acids. Trimming took 5 bases from V and 5 from J; bases not matched to a gene: 2. CDR1 is SNHLY and CDR2 is FYNNEI in the germline V gene. The CDR3 protein is CASSKTGDQPQHF. The CDR3 nucleotides read TGTGCCAGCAGTAAGACAGGGGATCAGCCCCAGCATTTT.

As regards this clonotype: Since a much larger clone is just one base distant, this may be a read error. Because the CDR3 is missing its conserved closing phenylalanine or tryptophan, this is likely a read error. The CDR3 DNA sequence: TGCAGCGTTACCGGGACAGGGGATCCCCAAGAGACCCAGTACTCC. Its translation: CSVTGTGDPQETQYS. The chain carries TRBV29-1 and TRBJ2-5, with 10 bases aligning to TRBD1. The J segment lost 1 base and the V segment lost 5 bases, leaving 7 bases of the junction unmatched. Germline loops: CDR1 SQVTM, CDR2 ANQGSEA. The CDR3 length is 15 residues.

As concerns this clonotype: This may be a read error, as it is one base from a much larger clone. The genes are TRBV20-1 and TRBJ2-7; D tentatively reads TRBD1 or TRBD2 (5 bases each). Trimming removed 7 bases at V and 1 base at J, with 11 bases between. CDR3 length equals 12 residues. Germline CDR1 is DFQATT and CDR2 is SNEGSKA (reference sequence). In nucleotides, the CDR3 is TGCAGTGGAGGGGCTTCTTCCTACGAGCAGTACTTC. It translates to CSGGASSYEQYF.

Comment on this clonotype: A much bigger clone sits one base away, suggesting this may be a read error. No conserved phenylalanine or tryptophan is present at the end of the CDR3, so a read error is the likely explanation. This chain links TRBV20-1 with TRBJ1-2; weak D call: TRBD1 (6 bases). Germline values: CDR1 DFQATT, CDR2 SNEGSKA (reference sequence). The V end lost 1 base, the J end lost 6 bases, and 12 bases lay between the germline ends. The length of the CDR3 is 13 residues. The CDR3 loop reads CSARAQGRDGYTL. The CDR3 DNA reads TGCAGTGCTAGAGCTCAGGGGAGGGATGGCTACACCCTC.

This clonotype was seen repeatedly, ten times or more. The gene calls are TRBV20-1 and TRBJ1-5; D is possibly TRBD1 (5 bases). The germline CDR1 and CDR2 sequences are DFQATT and SNEGSKA (reference sequence). The CDR3 spans 15 residues. V dropped 0 bases and J dropped 7 bases, with 16 bases sitting between them. CDR3 coding DNA: TGCAGTGCTAGAGAAGGGTCAGGGATGCGGCAGCCCCAGCATTTT. Translated: CSAREGSGMRQPQHF.

This clonotype has a count of ten or more. This chain uses TRBV6-2 or TRBV6-3 with TRBJ2-5, with 9 bases that match TRBD2. The V and J ends lost 8 bases and 5 bases, in that order; junction bases with no gene match: 15. This CDR3 region has 16 residues. CDR1 and CDR2 (germline): MNHEY, SVGEGT. The DNA of the CDR3 is TGTGCCAGCGGGTTAAACCAGCGGGGGGCTCGGGAGACCCAGTACTTC. Translation: CASGLNQRGARETQYF.

With regard to this clonotype: The conserved final phenylalanine or tryptophan is absent from the CDR3, which likely points to a read error. The chain combines TRBV29-1 with TRBJ1-1; D unresolved. The V end was cut by 7 bases, the J end by 0 bases, with 12 bases between. This CDR3 is built from 13 residues. Germline CDR1 and CDR2: SQVTM and ANQGSEA. The CDR3 here is CSGVSQVNTEAFL. DNA for the CDR3: TGCAGCGGCGTCTCTCAGGTGAACACTGAAGCTTTCCTT.

The sample holds a few counts of this clonotype. The rearrangement uses TRBV6-2 or TRBV6-3 and TRBJ1-5, with D hard to call. CDR3 length: 13 amino acids. The germline V gene encodes CDR1 MNHEY and CDR2 SVGEGT. V shed 2 bases and J shed 5 bases, with 7 bases lying between them. The CDR3 loop reads CASSYVGDQPQHF. The CDR3 DNA reads TGTGCCAGCAGTTACGTGGGAGATCAGCCCCAGCATTTT.

Only a few counts were recorded for this clonotype. A read error is possible here, since a much larger clone lies one base away. The V gene is TRBV20-1, the J gene TRBJ2-1; D not certain. Germline CDR1 DFQATT, CDR2 SNEGSKA (reference sequence). The CDR3 consists of 12 residues. V lost 0 bases and J 5 bases, leaving 5 bases between the germline ends. Here the CDR3 DNA reads TGCAGTGCTAGAGATCCGAACAATGAGCAGTTCTTC. Translating it yields CSARDPNNEQFF.

With respect to this clonotype: This could be a read error, since a much larger clone is one nucleotide away. The rearrangement joins TRBV6-6 to TRBJ1-2; no definite D call. CDR3 length equals 13 residues. V was shortened by 5 bases and J by 4 bases, with 11 bases between the two germline ends. Germline V gives CDR1 MNHNY, CDR2 SVGAGI (reference sequence). The CDR3 protein is CASSPGLLYGYTF. The CDR3 DNA reads as TGTGCCAGCAGTCCCGGACTGCTCTATGGCTACACCTTC.